Given below is one TCR beta chain in context. The sample belongs to a study of T-cell reconstitution after alpha-beta-depleted transplantation in children. Preparing the TCRbeta library involved the use of unique molecular identifiers. TCRdb re-called the PCR reads through MiXCR, storing one row per CDR3 protein. The sample shows fewer than 400,000 distinct CDR3 sequences, roughly 21% of them seen only once. Unmatched junction bases numbered 6, after V lost 5 bases and J lost 2 bases. Germline CDR1 reads ENHRY; CDR2 reads SYGVKD. The CDR3 has 15 amino acids. The sequenced sample was PBMCs from the stem cell graft donor, obtained from the stem cell graft. This rearrangement joins TRBV10-3 to TRBJ2-3, with 8 bases lining up with TRBD2. The TCR was taken from a human donor who donated a stem cell graft to a child with acute myeloid leukemia. CDR3 residues: CAISLQAGDTDTQYF. As DNA, the CDR3 is TGTGCCATCAGTCTCCAAGCGGGAGACACAGATACGCAGTATTTT.